This T cell receptor beta chain was found in a study of cytomegalovirus exposure and HLA in healthy donors. PCR was performed using 60 Vbeta and 13 Jbeta primers. Method: immunoSEQ multiplex PCR; TCRdb's copy keeps in-frame clones and lacks some. The sample includes over 70,000 clones, around 70% of them seen just once. The sequence was collected from a man younger than 40 in good health and CMV-seropositive. Sequenced material: PBMCs.

The CDR3 DNA follows: TGCGCCAGCAGCTTGGAGACTAGCGGGACTGAGCAGTTCTTC. It yields the protein CASSLETSGTEQFF. The chain has TRBV5-1 and TRBJ2-1, with TRBD2 matching over 11 bases. This CDR3 has 14 amino acids. Trimming cost V 0 bases and J 9 bases; bases outside gene matches: 2. Germline CDR1 is SGHRS and CDR2 is YFSETQ.